These T cell receptor beta chains were read from a single sample in a study of blood T cells in healthy people across ages. TCRdb re-called the 5' RACE reads with MiXCR, one entry per CDR3 protein. Found here are roughly 830,000 distinct CDR3 sequences, 62% of them singletons; the top ten hold roughly 25%. Sequenced input: blood. These receptors were collected from a man in his thirties or forties in good health. The CDR3 runs from the conserved cysteine through the conserved F or W. The D gene is left open where the match is weak. Clone size appears in some rows only: once, few, many, or a class for an expanded clone.

.	TRBV4-2	TRBJ2-1	TRBD2	CASSQAGGPDNEQFF	TGTGCCAGCAGCCAAGCGGGGGGGCCCGACAATGAGCAGTTCTTC
few	TRBV20-1	TRBJ2-1	.	CSGRGANNEQFF	TGCAGTGGTCGGGGCGCTAACAATGAGCAGTTCTTC
.	TRBV4-1	TRBJ2-7	TRBD1	CASSQDISGGNEQYF	TGCGCCAGCAGCCAAGATATTTCAGGGGGCAACGAGCAGTACTTC
.	TRBV20-1	TRBJ1-4	TRBD1	CSARRTGGGEKLFF	TGCAGTGCTAGAAGGACAGGGGGTGGTGAAAAACTGTTTTTT
.	TRBV9	TRBJ2-4	.	CASSVGYSENIQYF	TGTGCCAGCAGCGTAGGATACAGTGAAAACATTCAGTACTTC
.	TRBV29-1	TRBJ2-5	.	CSVVAQIQETQYF	TGCAGCGTTGTAGCGCAGATACAAGAGACCCAGTACTTC
few	TRBV7-9	TRBJ2-7	TRBD1	CASSYRTGEYEQYF	TGTGCCAGCAGCTATCGGACAGGGGAATACGAGCAGTACTTC
few	TRBV28	TRBJ1-2	TRBD1	CASSQGQGRYGYTF	TGTGCCAGCAGTCAGGGACAGGGCCGGTATGGCTACACCTTC
once	TRBV11-2	TRBJ2-5	TRBD2	CASSLGTMGETQYF	TGTGCCAGCAGCTTGGGGACTATGGGGGAGACCCAGTACTTC
few	TRBV12-3/TRBV12-4	TRBJ2-7	.	CASSLPTTVAQYF	TGTGCCAGCAGTTTACCGACAACTGTCGCGCAGTACTTC
once	TRBV6-2/TRBV6-3	TRBJ1-5	.	CASTKGFPNQPQHF	TGTGCCAGCACCAAGGGATTCCCAAATCAGCCCCAGCATTTT
once	TRBV3-1	TRBJ2-5	.	CASSTWTAETQYF	TGTGCCAGCAGCACCTGGACCGCTGAGACCCAGTACTTC
.	TRBV29-1	TRBJ1-1	.	CSVDPTPGKNTEAFF	TGCAGCGTTGATCCTACCCCGGGAAAGAACACTGAAGCTTTCTTT
.	TRBV24-1	TRBJ2-4	.	CATSDLTGAPTGLAKNIQYF	TGTGCCACCAGTGATTTAACAGGTGCGCCGACCGGCTTAGCCAAAAACATTCAGTACTTC
.	TRBV12-3/TRBV12-4	TRBJ2-6	TRBD1	CASTQGAAGANVLTF	TGTGCCAGCACCCAGGGGGCAGCTGGGGCCAACGTCCTGACTTTC
.	TRBV7-2	TRBJ2-7	.	CASSRWGFYEQYF	TGTGCCAGCAGCCGGTGGGGGTTTTACGAGCAGTACTTC
.	TRBV7-2	TRBJ2-4	.	CASSPGGATKNIQYF	TGTGCCAGCAGTCCAGGGGGGGCGACCAAAAACATTCAGTACTTC
.	TRBV20-1	TRBJ2-5	TRBD2	CSGSTSAQETQYF	TGCAGTGGGTCGACTAGCGCTCAAGAGACCCAGTACTTC
.	TRBV29-1	TRBJ1-2	TRBD1	CSVSPHRGEGYTF	TGCAGCGTTTCCCCTCACAGGGGGGAAGGCTACACCTTC
.	TRBV4-2	TRBJ2-7	.	CASSLRLDAYEQYF	TGTGCCAGCAGCCTGAGACTAGATGCCTACGAGCAGTACTTC
.	TRBV2	TRBJ2-4	.	CASSRDNLIAKNIQYF	TGTGCCAGCAGTCGCGACAACCTAATAGCCAAAAACATTCAGTACTTC
few	TRBV12-3/TRBV12-4	TRBJ2-5	.	CASSLRAVQETQYF	TGTGCCAGCAGTTTACGGGCAGTACAAGAGACCCAGTACTTC
.	TRBV6-1	TRBJ1-2	.	CASSEEGVSGYTF	TGTGCCAGCAGTGAAGAGGGGGTTTCCGGCTACACCTTC
.	TRBV5-1	TRBJ2-1	.	CASTLWADSYNGQFF	TGCGCCAGCACCCTATGGGCTGACTCCTACAATGGGCAGTTCTTC
.	TRBV5-1	TRBJ2-1	.	CASSLGGPGNEQFF	TGCGCCAGCAGCTTAGGTGGACCGGGGAATGAGCAGTTCTTC
.	TRBV29-1	TRBJ2-3	.	CSVETSRRADTQYF	TGCAGCGTTGAAACTAGCCGGAGAGCAGATACGCAGTATTTT
.	TRBV27	TRBJ2-7	TRBD1	CASSLFLRDRVSYEQYF	TGTGCCAGCAGTTTGTTTCTCCGGGACAGGGTCTCCTACGAGCAGTACTTC
.	TRBV7-9	TRBJ2-7	.	CASTVKDTSYEQYF	TGTGCCAGCACCGTGAAGGACACATCCTACGAGCAGTACTTC
.	TRBV4-2	TRBJ1-5	TRBD1	CASSQDSDRGFQPQHF	TGTGCCAGCAGCCAAGACTCCGACAGGGGATTCCAGCCCCAGCATTTT